The 28 T cell receptor beta chains below were found in one sample sequenced in a study of T-cell reconstitution after alpha-beta-depleted transplantation in children. The TCRbeta library incorporated unique molecular identifiers. TCRdb redid the calling of the PCR reads with MiXCR, one entry per CDR3 protein. The sample has 700,000 or so distinct CDR3 sequences; roughly 14% are singletons. The specimen was PBMCs, collected before TCRalphabeta/CD19-depleted stem cell transplant. The receptor source for this set is a girl aged 2-9 years with congenital amegakaryocytic thrombocytopenia, due to receive a stem cell transplant.

This clonotype was recorded at least ten times. The V and J genes are TRBV5-1 and TRBJ2-7, with TRBD2 as a possible D gene (6 bases). The germline CDR1 and CDR2 sequences are SGHRS and YFSETQ. The CDR3 sequence is 15 residues long. Between the trimmed V and J ends, which lost 7 bases and 2 bases, there was a span of 19 bases. CDR3 bases: TGCGCCAGCGGGCCCAATAGGGCGGGGACCTACGAGCAGTACTTC. This sequence encodes CASGPNRAGTYEQYF.

This chain uses TRBV6-5 with TRBJ2-7; possibly TRBD1 for D (5 bases). V was clipped by 0 bases and J by 4 bases, with 13 bases between them. Per germline, CDR1 MNHEY and CDR2 SVGAGI. This CDR3 comprises 15 residues. Written as DNA, the CDR3 is TGTGCCAGCAGTTACTCGACGGCTAAGGGGTACGAGCAGTACTTC. It specifies CASSYSTAKGYEQYF.

The V and J genes are TRBV29-1 and TRBJ2-1, with D maybe TRBD2 (5 bases). Per the germline V gene, CDR1 is SQVTM and CDR2 is ANQGSEA. V was pared by 3 bases and J by 0 bases, with 9 bases between. CDR3 length: 14 amino acids. Written as DNA, the CDR3 is TGCAGCGTTGATTCGCGGGCCTCCTACAATGAGCAGTTCTTC. Amino acid sequence: CSVDSRASYNEQFF.

This clonotype was detected a few times. The V call is TRBV5-1, the J call TRBJ2-5; 13 bases match TRBD2. This CDR3 comprises 16 residues. Trimming at V came to 2 bases and at J to 1 base, leaving 2 bases not matched to a gene. CDR1 and CDR2 (germline): SGHRS, YFSETQ. The CDR3 spells CASSFGTSGAQETQYF. CDR3 nucleotides: TGCGCCAGCAGCTTCGGGACTAGCGGGGCCCAAGAGACCCAGTACTTC.

This clonotype was recorded at least ten times. The chain links TRBV18 to TRBJ2-1; 10 bases agree with TRBD1. Germline V lookup: CDR1 KGHSH, CDR2 LQKENI. This CDR3 is built from 14 residues. The V segment lost 3 bases and the J segment 9 bases; nucleotides outside the gene matches: 5. The CDR3 DNA is TGTGCCAGCTCACCTCGACAGGGGGCAATTGAGCAGTTCTTC. Translating it yields CASSPRQGAIEQFF.

This clonotype was seen ten or more times. The chain couples TRBV5-1 to TRBJ2-5, with D uncertain. CDR3 length: 15 amino acids. Germline CDR1 and CDR2: SGHRS and YFSETQ. Trimming took off 1 base at V and 2 bases at J, with 12 bases between the two ends. The CDR3 bases are TGCGCCAGCAGCTTGCTCGGAACCGCACAAGAGACCCAGTACTTC. It yields the protein CASSLLGTAQETQYF.

This clonotype was picked up many times. The chain has TRBV5-1 and TRBJ2-1, with TRBD2 identical over 7 bases. This CDR3 is 15 amino acids long. V was clipped by 0 bases and J by 8 bases; unmatched bases: 8. Germline V gene sequence: CDR1 SGHRS, CDR2 YFSETQ. The DNA for the CDR3 is TGCGCCAGCAGCTTGGGTGCGGGAGATGTCTATGAGCAGTTCTTC. As protein: CASSLGAGDVYEQFF. Drawing the rest from reference TRBV5-1 and TRBJ2-1, the complete variable domain is KAGVTQTPRYLIKTRGQQVTLSCSPISGHRSVSWYQQTPGQGLQFLFEYFSETQRNKGNFPGRFSGRQFSNSRSEMNVSTLELGDSALYLCASSLGAGDVYEQFFGPGTRLTVL.

This clonotype was found many times. V usage is TRBV20-1 and J usage is TRBJ1-1; a possible D gene is TRBD1 (5 bases). V shed 2 bases and J shed 4 bases, with 11 bases lying between them. This CDR3 is 13 amino acids long. Germline V lookup: CDR1 DFQATT, CDR2 SNEGSKA (reference sequence). The DNA of the CDR3 is TGCAGTGCTAGAATGGCTGGGGGCACTGAAGCTTTCTTT. Translated: CSARMAGGTEAFF.

This clonotype was picked up many times. The chain recombines TRBV10-3 with TRBJ2-7, with 9 bases matching TRBD2. V shed 5 bases and J 4 bases; nucleotides not matched to a gene: 6. This CDR3 has 14 amino acids. Per the germline V gene, CDR1 is ENHRY and CDR2 is SYGVKD. The CDR3 region is CAISNPSGRYEQYF. The CDR3 nucleotides read TGTGCCATCAGTAACCCAAGCGGGAGGTACGAGCAGTACTTC.

The V and J genes are TRBV28 and TRBJ2-4, with 10 bases that match TRBD2. V dropped 2 bases and J dropped 1; count of bases not matched to a gene: 11. This CDR3 comprises 19 residues. Germline V gene lookup returns CDR1 MDHEN and CDR2 SYDVKM. CDR3 protein: CASSLGGLAARGAKNIQYF. The CDR3 bases are TGTGCCAGCAGTTTAGGCGGACTAGCGGCTAGGGGGGCCAAAAACATTCAGTACTTC. The full variable domain, completed using reference TRBV28 and TRBJ2-4, is DVKVTQSSRYLVKRTGEKVFLECVQDMDHENMFWYRQDPGLGLRLIYFSYDVKMKEKGDIPEGYSVSREKKERFSLILESASTNQTSMYLCASSLGGLAARGAKNIQYFGAGTRLSVL.

In this sample, this clonotype turned up many times. The V gene is TRBV5-1, the J gene TRBJ2-1, with TRBD1 identical over 8 bases. V gave up 0 bases and J gave up 7 bases; unmatched junction bases: 6. The CDR3 has 15 amino acids. Germline V gene lookup returns CDR1 SGHRS and CDR2 YFSETQ. CDR3 in amino acids: CASSLVGQGGNEQFF. In nucleotides, the CDR3 is TGCGCCAGCAGCTTGGTAGGACAGGGCGGTAATGAGCAGTTCTTC.

This clonotype was counted at least ten times. The rearrangement joins TRBV29-1 to TRBJ2-5, with 7 bases matching TRBD2. This CDR3 is 15 amino acids long. With 3 bases clipped from V and 5 bases from J, the junction kept 12 bases outside the gene matches. Per germline, CDR1 SQVTM and CDR2 ANQGSEA. The DNA for the CDR3 is TGCAGCGTTGAGGAGCGTGGGGGGGTACCTGAGACCCAGTACTTC. It yields the protein CSVEERGGVPETQYF.

This clonotype came up many times. This chain uses TRBV4-1 with TRBJ1-5, with D maybe TRBD1 (6 bases). V shed 4 bases and J shed 2 bases, with 12 bases lying between them. The CDR3 contains 15 residues. Looked up from germline, CDR1 is MGHRA and CDR2 is YSYEKL. The chain's CDR3 is CASSPTGIGNQPQHF. The DNA for the CDR3 is TGCGCCAGCAGCCCCACAGGGATCGGCAATCAGCCCCAGCATTTT.

This chain joins TRBV21-1 and TRBJ2-3. TRBV21-1 is annotated as a pseudogene. The CDR3 consists of 16 residues. The DNA for the CDR3 is TGTGCCAGCAGCAAAGTGCCCGGATCGAGGTTAGATACGCAGTATTTT. Its protein is CASSKVPGSRLDTQYF.

The V gene is TRBV6-1, the J gene TRBJ2-3, with TRBD2 identical over 9 bases. J was trimmed by 6 bases and V by 7 bases; bases with no gene match: 8. The germline CDR1 and CDR2 sequences are MNHNS and SASEGT. The CDR3 runs 14 residues. DNA of the CDR3: TGTGCCAGCAAAGATAGCGGGAGAGGGGATACGCAGTATTTT. Its translation is CASKDSGRGDTQYF.

The genes are TRBV18 and TRBJ2-1; 8 nucleotides align to TRBD2. CDR1 KGHSH and CDR2 LQKENI come from the germline V gene. The V gene end was trimmed by 0 bases and the J gene end by 3 bases; junction bases not matched to a gene: 4. The CDR3 is 16 amino acids. The CDR3 region has the DNA TGTGCCAGCTCACCACCGGTAGCGGGAAGCTACAATGAGCAGTTCTTC. Its protein product is CASSPPVAGSYNEQFF. The full variable domain, rest sourced from reference TRBV18 and TRBJ2-1, is NAGVMQNPRHLVRRRGQEARLRCSPMKGHSHVYWYRQLPEEGLKFMVYLQKENIIDESGMPKERFSAEFPKEGPSILRIQQVVRGDSAAYFCASSPPVAGSYNEQFFGPGTRLTVL.

This clonotype showed up many times. This chain joins TRBV5-1 and TRBJ2-7; 8 nucleotides match TRBD2. This CDR3 region has 14 residues. Germline V CDR1 and CDR2: SGHRS, YFSETQ. V lost 4 bases and J lost 3; bases outside the gene matches: 6. CDR3: CASSLSGDYYEQYF. The CDR3 coding sequence is TGCGCCAGCAGCCTTAGCGGGGACTACTACGAGCAGTACTTC.

This clonotype was seen a handful of times. This chain joins TRBV9 and TRBJ1-6; no definite D call. V shed 0 bases and J shed 7 bases, with 5 bases lying between them. The length of the CDR3 is 13 residues. Germline V CDR1 and CDR2: SGDLS, YYNGEE. The CDR3 DNA follows: TGTGCCAGCAGCGTAGCGGTGAATTCACCCCTCCACTTT. This translates into CASSVAVNSPLHF.

This clonotype was found a few times. CDR3 sequence: CSARDGSNSYNEQFF. CDR3 nucleotides: TGCAGTGCTAGAGACGGGAGTAATTCCTACAATGAGCAGTTCTTC. The V call is TRBV20-1, the J call TRBJ2-1, with D perhaps TRBD2 (6 bases). Trimming stripped 0 bases from V and 1 base from J, with 10 bases between. This CDR3 has 15 residues. CDR1 is DFQATT, CDR2 SNEGSKA, per germline (reference sequence).

The J gene is TRBJ2-5, the V gene TRBV11-2; 10 bases fit TRBD2. V trimming: 3 bases; J trimming: 5 bases; junction bases outside the gene matches: 12. The CDR3 consists of 17 residues. In germline, CDR1 is SGHAT, CDR2 FQNNGV. The CDR3 reads CASSLGLAGGFFETQYF. In nucleotides, the CDR3 is TGTGCCAGCAGCTTGGGATTAGCGGGAGGATTCTTTGAGACCCAGTACTTC. The full variable domain, rest sourced from reference TRBV11-2 and TRBJ2-5, is EAGVAQSPRYKIIEKRQSVAFWCNPISGHATLYWYQQILGQGPKLLIQFQNNGVVDDSQLPKDRFSAERLKGVDSTLKIQPAKLEDSAVYLCASSLGLAGGFFETQYFGPGTRLLVL.

This clonotype was detected many times. This chain links TRBV29-1 with TRBJ1-4; TRBD1 might be the D (6 bases). V was cut by 1 base and J by 8 bases, with 14 bases left in between. The CDR3 is made up of 14 amino acids. From germline, CDR1 is SQVTM and CDR2 ANQGSEA. The CDR3 region is CSVEAWGADEKLFF. CDR3 sequence (DNA): TGCAGCGTTGAAGCATGGGGGGCAGACGAAAAACTGTTTTTT.

The V call is TRBV29-1, the J call TRBJ1-2; D unclear. V shed 3 bases and J shed 3 bases, with 11 bases lying between them. This CDR3 has 13 amino acids. The germline gives CDR1 SQVTM, CDR2 ANQGSEA. In nucleotides, the CDR3 is TGCAGCGTTGATGAAGGTGGGGACTATGGCTACACCTTC. It codes for CSVDEGGDYGYTF.

This clonotype was recorded at least ten times. This chain uses TRBV14 with TRBJ2-1, with D possibly TRBD2 on 5 matching bases. CDR3 size: 16 residues. Deletions cut 0 bases from V and 0 bases from J, with 9 bases between. The germline CDR1 and CDR2 sequences are SGHDN and FVKESK. CDR3 coding DNA: TGTGCCAGCAGCCAAGATGGGGAGTACTCCTACAATGAGCAGTTCTTC. Amino acids: CASSQDGEYSYNEQFF. Full variable domain (outside the CDR3, taken from reference TRBV14 and TRBJ2-1): EAGVTQFPSHSVIEKGQTVTLRCDPISGHDNLYWYRRVMGKEIKFLLHFVKESKQDESGMPNNRFLAERTGGTYSTLKVQPAELEDSGVYFCASSQDGEYSYNEQFFGPGTRLTVL.

This clonotype came up many times. The chain couples TRBV10-3 to TRBJ2-1; D ambiguous. Trimming removed 7 bases from V and 6 bases from J, with 10 bases in between. The CDR3 has 12 residues. Germline CDR1 is ENHRY and CDR2 is SYGVKD. In DNA, the CDR3 is TGTGCCATCAACGGTAGAGGCAATGAGCAGTTCTTC. Its protein is CAINGRGNEQFF.

In its sample, this clonotype was seen a few times. The chain couples TRBV5-1 to TRBJ2-7; a weak D match, TRBD1 (5 bases). Trimming stripped 6 bases from V and 5 bases from J, with 18 bases between. Germline V CDR1 and CDR2: SGHRS, YFSETQ. The CDR3 is 14 amino acids. The DNA for the CDR3 is TGCGCCAGCACCCGTCAGGGCGGACCCGACGAGCAGTACTTC. This sequence encodes CASTRQGGPDEQYF.

This clonotype was seen a handful of times. The chain has TRBV12-3 or TRBV12-4 and TRBJ2-7; maybe TRBD2 (6 bases). The V end was cut by 2 bases, the J end by 0 bases, with 14 bases between. The CDR3 is 16 residues long. This chain's CDR3 is CASSLPTRGGSYEQYF. DNA for the CDR3: TGTGCCAGCAGTTTACCCACCCGGGGAGGCTCCTACGAGCAGTACTTC.

The chain couples TRBV5-1 to TRBJ2-2; D tentatively reads TRBD1 or TRBD2 (6 bases each). This CDR3 is 15 amino acids long. V was trimmed by 0 bases and J by 6 bases, leaving 12 bases between them. Germline V gives CDR1 SGHRS, CDR2 YFSETQ. The CDR3 nucleotides read TGCGCCAGCAGCTTGGAAGGGGGAGGATCCGGGGAGCTGTTTTTT. It codes for CASSLEGGGSGELFF.

This clonotype was picked up a small number of times. The CDR3 sequence: CASSLVKSYNEQFF. CDR3 DNA sequence: TGTGCCAGCAGCTTAGTTAAGTCCTACAATGAGCAGTTCTTC. J is TRBJ2-1 and V is TRBV7-9; D ambiguous. The CDR3 runs to 14 residues. V was cut by 1 base and J by 1 base, with 5 bases left in between. Germline CDR1 is SEHNR and CDR2 is FQNEAQ (reference sequence).